Sequencing of this T cell receptor (beta chain) was carried out in a study of monozygotic twins with cystic fibrosis. Study-wide background: Library input was approximately 3.1 micrograms of fragmented DNA, with approximately 16 PCR cycles.

Clones were sequenced by immunoSEQ multiplex PCR, and TCRdb holds only the in-frame ones, with some missing. The table lists about 24,000 clones, 75% to 95% of them singletons. Overall study findings and caveats: No link emerged between shared CDR3 counts and age, concordance or severity. V usage most resembled the co-twin in 13 of 16 pairs.

Turning to this clone: Its specificity is unknown.

Germline V gene lookup returns CDR1 SGDLS and CDR2 YYNGEE. The CDR3 spans 16 residues. V shed 0 bases and J shed 0 bases, with 11 bases lying between them. The V call is TRBV9, the J call TRBJ2-3; D ambiguous. This clonotype originated in a girl aged 2 to 10 with cystic fibrosis. Material: blood. The CDR3 sequence: CASSVVGSPSTDTQYF. The CDR3 nucleotides are TGTGCCAGCAGCGTAGTGGGTAGCCCTAGCACAGATACGCAGTATTTT.